A single sample is the source of the 5 T cell receptor beta chains below, sequenced in a study of T cell responses to AZD1222 COVID-19 vaccine. The data were produced by immunoSEQ multiplex PCR, yet TCRdb's version contains in-frame clones alone and is incomplete. The table has roughly 130,000 clones, 80% to 90% seen once. Sequenced here: peripheral blood, sampled on day 0 of AZD1222 vaccination. All receptors come from an adult in good health.

The V call is TRBV7-8, the J call TRBJ1-1; the match to TRBD1 covers 7 bases. Germline V gene lookup returns CDR1 SGHVS and CDR2 FQNEAQ. There are 16 residues in the CDR3. V lost 0 bases to trimming and J lost 1 base; unmatched junction nucleotides: 5. The CDR3 bases are TGTGCCAGCAGCTTAGCCCAGGGGGGGCAGAACACTGAAGCTTTCTTT. Protein: CASSLAQGGQNTEAFF.

This clone came up once. The genes are TRBV7-6 and TRBJ1-5; D unclear. Germline V gives CDR1 SGHVS, CDR2 FNYEAQ. This CDR3 comprises 13 residues. Trimming removed 2 bases from V and 3 bases from J, with 5 bases in between. In DNA, the CDR3 is TGTGCCAGCAGCTTAACTCTCAATCAGCCCCAGCATTTT. It specifies CASSLTLNQPQHF.

The V call is TRBV6-5, the J call TRBJ2-7; TRBD2 aligns across 7 bases. V lost 1 base, J lost 0 bases, and 3 bases stayed unmatched. Germline CDR1 reads MNHEY; CDR2 reads SVGAGI. There are 15 residues in the CDR3. CDR3 sequence reads: CASSYYERGSYEQYF. CDR3 in DNA: TGTGCCAGCAGTTACTACGAGCGGGGCTCCTACGAGCAGTACTTC.

This rearrangement joins TRBV6-1 to TRBJ1-5; 10 positions agree with TRBD1. V gave up 4 bases and J gave up 0 bases; unmatched junction bases: 3. The CDR3 has 16 residues. Germline V gene sequence: CDR1 MNHNS, CDR2 SASEGT. CDR3 sequence: CASSGGTGVSNQPQHF. Here the CDR3 DNA reads TGTGCCAGCAGTGGCGGGACAGGGGTTAGCAATCAGCCCCAGCATTTT.

The chain is built from TRBV28 and TRBJ1-3, with D possibly being TRBD1 (5 bases). This CDR3 contains 15 residues. V was trimmed by 4 bases and J by 0 bases, leaving 10 bases between them. Germline V gene data show CDR1 as MDHEN and CDR2 as SYDVKM. The CDR3 sequence is CASSSETVSGNTIYF. The CDR3 DNA sequence: TGTGCCAGCAGTTCCGAGACAGTCTCTGGAAACACCATATATTTT. The complete variable domain, with remaining parts taken from reference TRBV28 and TRBJ1-3, reads DVKVTQSSRYLVKRTGEKVFLECVQDMDHENMFWYRQDPGLGLRLIYFSYDVKMKEKGDIPEGYSVSREKKERFSLILESASTNQTSMYLCASSSETVSGNTIYFGEGSWLTVV.